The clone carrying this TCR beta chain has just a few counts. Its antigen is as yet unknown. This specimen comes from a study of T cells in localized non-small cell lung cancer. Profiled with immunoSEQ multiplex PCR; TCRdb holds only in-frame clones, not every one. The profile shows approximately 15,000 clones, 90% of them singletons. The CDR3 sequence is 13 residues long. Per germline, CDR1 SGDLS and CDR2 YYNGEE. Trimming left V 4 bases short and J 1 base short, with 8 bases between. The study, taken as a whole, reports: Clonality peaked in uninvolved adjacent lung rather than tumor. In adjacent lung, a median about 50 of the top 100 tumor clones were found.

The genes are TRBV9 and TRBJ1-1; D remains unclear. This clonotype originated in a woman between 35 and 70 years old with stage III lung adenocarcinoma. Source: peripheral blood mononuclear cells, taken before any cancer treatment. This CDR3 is CASSSRRNTEAFF. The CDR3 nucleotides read TGTGCCAGCAGCTCAAGGCGGAACACTGAAGCTTTCTTT.